This T cell receptor beta chain originates from a study of type 1 regulatory T cells. A few counts support this clonotype. TCRdb reprocessed the reads via MiXCR and lists one record per CDR3 protein. Of some 90,000 distinct CDR3 sequences listed, around a third are singletons. CDR3 length: 15 amino acids. Trimming took 8 bases from V and 1 from J, leaving 14 bases between them. CDR1 is MGHDK and CDR2 is SYGVNS in the germline V gene. The specimen was CD4+ T cells, either the whole sample or a sorted fraction (not recorded which). This clonotype was obtained from a human donor in good health. The chain joins TRBV25-1 to TRBJ2-2, with a weak D call TRBD2 (5 bases). The CDR3 sequence: CASHRGAGNTGELFF. CDR3 nucleotide sequence: TGTGCCAGCCATAGAGGCGCGGGGAACACCGGGGAGCTGTTTTTT.